This is a list of T cell receptor beta chains from one sample in a study of T cells in localized non-small cell lung cancer. TCRdb's table, derived via immunoSEQ multiplex PCR, lists solely in-frame clones and lacks some. The sample lists about 78,000 clones, 80% to 90% occurring once. The material was peripheral blood, obtained before any cancer treatment. Receptor source: a man aged 40-75 years with stage I lung adenocarcinoma. CDR3s include the opening cysteine and the closing phenylalanine or tryptophan. D genes are given only for firm matches. Clone size is shown for a subset of rows, as once, few, many or a class of expanded clone.

clone_size,d_call,j_call,v_call,cdr3_aa,cdr3_nt
NA,TRBD1,TRBJ1-3,TRBV16,CASSQAGTAGNTIYF,TGTGCCAGCAGCCAAGCCGGGACAGCTGGAAACACCATATATTTT
NA,TRBD1,TRBJ1-3,TRBV5-1,CASSRDRDSSNTIYF,TGCGCCAGCAGCCGGGATAGGGACAGCTCAAACACCATATATTTT
NA,TRBD1,TRBJ2-5,TRBV7-9,CASSQGQAASQETQYF,TGTGCCAGCAGCCAGGGACAGGCCGCAAGCCAAGAGACCCAGTACTTC
NA,NA,TRBJ1-6,TRBV30,CAWTAGTYNSPLHF,TGTGCCTGGACGGCAGGCACCTATAATTCACCCCTCCACTTT
NA,NA,TRBJ2-3,TRBV9,CASSPGVSGYTDTQYF,TGTGCCAGCAGCCCTGGTGTCAGCGGATACACAGATACGCAGTATTTT
NA,TRBD2,TRBJ2-7,TRBV30,CAWSRLAGAYEQYF,TGTGCCTGGAGTCGACTAGCGGGAGCGTACGAGCAGTACTTC
NA,NA,TRBJ1-2,TRBV30,CASAGYTWNYGYTF,TGTGCCTCAGCGGGGTACACTTGGAACTATGGCTACACCTTC
NA,TRBD2,TRBJ2-1,TRBV7-7,CASTWPGGIGNEQFF,TGTGCTAGCACCTGGCCCGGGGGGATCGGCAATGAGCAGTTCTTC
NA,TRBD1,TRBJ2-1,TRBV7-8,CASSLGVRDRVFNEQFF,TGTGCCAGCAGCTTAGGCGTCCGGGACAGGGTCTTCAATGAGCAGTTCTTC
NA,TRBD1,TRBJ2-7,TRBV12-5,CASGRSGTGKSYEQYF,TGTGCTAGTGGTAGGTCGGGGACAGGGAAATCCTACGAGCAGTACTTC
NA,TRBD1,TRBJ1-1,TRBV6-5,CASTRTGPNTEAFF,TGTGCCAGCACCAGGACAGGGCCGAACACTGAAGCTTTCTTT
NA,TRBD2,TRBJ2-2,TRBV9,CASSVVLADGTGELFF,TGTGCCAGCAGCGTAGTCCTAGCGGATGGGACCGGGGAGCTGTTTTTT
NA,NA,TRBJ1-6,TRBV4-3,CASSQDPGYSPLHF,TGCGCCAGCAGCCAAGACCCAGGGTATTCACCCCTCCACTTT
once,TRBD2,TRBJ2-3,TRBV7-3,CASSLTTSGDTQYF,TGTGCCAGCAGCTTAACGACTAGCGGGGATACGCAGTATTTT
NA,NA,TRBJ2-7,TRBV6-6,CASREGFYEQYF,TGTGCCAGCAGGGAAGGGTTCTACGAGCAGTACTTC
NA,TRBD1,TRBJ2-7,TRBV4-3,CASSQDRQGGRYEQYF,TGCGCCAGCAGCCAAGATAGACAGGGTGGTCGCTACGAGCAGTACTTC
NA,TRBD1,TRBJ1-4,TRBV11-3,CASRLDRVNEKLFF,TGTGCCAGCCGACTAGACAGGGTAAATGAAAAACTGTTTTTT
NA,NA,TRBJ2-1,TRBV11-3,CASSLLPGVMGEQFF,TGTGCCAGCAGCTTACTTCCGGGAGTCATGGGTGAGCAGTTCTTC
once,TRBD1,TRBJ2-1,TRBV19,CASSIRDRGSDEQFF,TGTGCCAGTAGTATCCGGGACAGGGGATCCGATGAGCAGTTCTTC
NA,NA,TRBJ2-5,TRBV19,CASSIGTEETQYF,TGTGCCAGTAGTATCGGTACAGAAGAGACCCAGTACTTC
NA,NA,TRBJ2-3,TRBV28,CASSPLQDTQYF,TGTGCCAGCAGTCCATTACAGGATACGCAGTATTTT
few,NA,TRBJ1-5,TRBV2,CASRQGRGSNQPQHF,TGTGCCAGCAGGCAGGGTCGAGGAAGCAATCAGCCCCAGCATTTT
NA,NA,TRBJ1-1,TRBV11-2,CASSSSLNTEAFF,TGTGCCAGCAGCTCGTCCCTGAACACTGAAGCTTTCTTT
once,TRBD1,TRBJ2-4,TRBV5-1,CASSPGTGQNIQYF,TGCGCCAGCAGCCCCGGGACAGGGCAAAACATTCAGTACTTC
NA,TRBD2,TRBJ2-3,TRBV7-2,CASSPGLAGAGTQYF,TGTGCCAGCAGCCCCGGACTAGCGGGAGCGGGTACGCAGTATTTT
NA,NA,TRBJ1-2,TRBV6-1,CASSAYGYTF,TGTGCCAGCAGCGCATATGGCTACACCTTC
NA,TRBD2,TRBJ2-1,TRBV5-6,CASSSGLAGSYNEQFF,TGTGCCAGCAGCTCAGGACTAGCGGGATCCTACAATGAGCAGTTCTTC
NA,TRBD1,TRBJ1-2,TRBV9,CASSVDRGDGYTF,TGTGCCAGCAGCGTTGACAGGGGGGATGGCTACACCTTC
few,NA,TRBJ1-2,TRBV5-1,CASSFGGFDYGYTF,TGCGCCAGCAGCTTCGGAGGGTTTGACTATGGCTACACCTTC
NA,TRBD1,TRBJ1-6,TRBV30,CAWSLDSGTGERF,TGTGCCTGGAGTTTAGATTCCGGGACAGGAGAACGTTTT
NA,NA,TRBJ2-7,TRBV6-1,CASSFVGGSYEQYF,TGTGCCAGCAGCTTCGTAGGGGGTTCCTACGAGCAGTACTTC
once,TRBD1,TRBJ1-2,TRBV28,CASSLRFYNRGRSVGYTF,TGTGCCAGCAGTTTACGCTTTTATAACAGGGGGCGCAGTGTTGGCTACACCTTC
NA,NA,TRBJ1-2,TRBV7-6,CASSLEEWPSYGYTF,TGTGCCAGCAGCTTAGAAGAATGGCCGTCCTATGGCTACACCTTC
NA,NA,TRBJ2-2,TRBV27,CASSLSPAGELFF,TGTGCCAGCAGTTTATCGCCGGCCGGGGAGCTGTTTTTT
NA,TRBD2,TRBJ2-1,TRBV27,CASSLNPLAAISYNEQFF,TGTGCCAGCAGTCTAAACCCTCTAGCGGCCATCTCCTACAATGAGCAGTTCTTC
NA,NA,TRBJ1-2,TRBV27,CASSLRGRHGYTF,TGTGCCAGCAGTTTACGGGGCCGCCATGGCTACACCTTC
NA,NA,TRBJ2-2,TRBV7-8,CASSPYGRLRGGELFF,TGTGCCAGCAGCCCCTATGGGCGGCTAAGGGGCGGGGAGCTGTTTTTT
once,NA,TRBJ1-2,TRBV7-9,CASSLAGRGGRNGYTF,TGTGCCAGCAGCTTAGCGGGCAGGGGAGGCCGTAATGGCTACACCTTC
NA,NA,TRBJ2-1,TRBV5-4,CASSGGGNEQFF,TGTGCCAGCAGCGGAGGGGGCAATGAGCAGTTCTTC
NA,NA,TRBJ1-2,TRBV11-2,CASSRGGGVDYGYTF,TGTGCCAGCAGCCGAGGGGGGGGCGTGGACTATGGCTACACCTTC
NA,NA,TRBJ2-7,TRBV2,CASSAARVISDEQYF,TGTGCCAGCAGCGCGGCCCGCGTGATCAGTGACGAGCAGTACTTC
few,TRBD1,TRBJ1-2,TRBV11-1,CASSSTHPGQGSGYTF,TGTGCCAGCAGCTCCACACACCCGGGACAGGGGTCCGGCTACACCTTC
NA,TRBD1,TRBJ1-3,TRBV6-1,CASTRPGTDGNTIYF,TGTGCCAGCACTCGCCCCGGGACAGACGGAAACACCATATATTTT
NA,TRBD1,TRBJ2-1,TRBV2,CARLQGGSDNEQFF,TGTGCCAGATTACAGGGGGGTTCCGACAATGAGCAGTTCTTC
NA,NA,TRBJ1-4,TRBV2,CASSALTTNEKLFF,TGTGCCAGCAGTGCCTTAACAACTAATGAAAAACTGTTTTTT
NA,TRBD1,TRBJ1-1,TRBV5-1,CASSLGQGPLNTEAFF,TGCGCCAGCAGCCTCGGACAGGGGCCTTTGAACACTGAAGCTTTCTTT
NA,TRBD1,TRBJ2-3,TRBV5-4,CASSFTGATDTQYF,TGTGCCAGCAGCTTCACAGGGGCCACAGATACGCAGTATTTT
NA,TRBD1,TRBJ1-1,TRBV27,CASSLWGQGNTEAFF,TGTGCCAGCAGTTTATGGGGACAGGGGAACACTGAAGCTTTCTTT
once,TRBD2,TRBJ2-2,TRBV6-5,CASRLAGGPGELFF,TGTGCCAGCCGACTAGCGGGAGGGCCCGGGGAGCTGTTTTTT
NA,TRBD1,TRBJ2-5,TRBV28,CASSWPGQSQTQYF,TGTGCCAGCAGTTGGCCGGGACAGAGCCAGACCCAGTACTTC
NA,NA,TRBJ2-5,TRBV2,CASNPDRSQETQYF,TGTGCCAGCAACCCAGACAGGAGCCAAGAGACCCAGTACTTC
NA,NA,TRBJ2-7,TRBV6-5,CVTGGQTYEQYF,TGTGTAACGGGAGGACAGACCTACGAGCAGTACTTC
NA,NA,TRBJ2-2,TRBV6-6,CAGGGTNTGELFF,TGTGCTGGAGGGGGTACCAACACCGGGGAGCTGTTTTTT
NA,NA,TRBJ2-1,TRBV19,CASSIQGTYNEQFF,TGTGCCAGTAGTATACAGGGGACTTACAATGAGCAGTTCTTC